These T cell receptor beta chains were read from a single sample in a study of response to subunit inactivated influenza vaccine. TCRdb processed the RT-PCR reads anew with MiXCR; each CDR3 protein has one entry. Of roughly 500,000 distinct CDR3 sequences listed, approximately 16% are singletons. The specimen was CD4+ T cells sorted from PBMCs, collected about 24 months after vaccination. These receptors were taken from a man aged 50 to 75 who received an inactivated influenza vaccine. Both conserved end residues are trimmed from each CDR3.

V: TRBV7-6
CDR3: ASSLALPSEQY

V: TRBV24-1
CDR3: ATSDRAGSTYEQY

V: TRBV29-1
CDR3: SVEVGDSYNEQF

V: TRBV12-3/TRBV12-4
CDR3: ASSLVAGGPEQY

V: TRBV3-1
CDR3: ASRSGTGHGELF

V: TRBV12-3/TRBV12-4
CDR3: ASSLGRGHDQPQH

V: TRBV29-1
CDR3: SVESRRMTSTDTQY

V: TRBV5-6
CDR3: ASSDELFRGVDTQY

V: TRBV20-1
CDR3: SARSRTGWDSPLH

V: TRBV7-2
CDR3: ASSLARSSGQY

V: TRBV6-5
CDR3: ASSYSPSRNTEAF

V: TRBV29-1
CDR3: SVSDAYGYT

V: TRBV20-1
CDR3: SARGRQFQETQY

V: TRBV5-1
CDR3: ASSFSGSRAREQY

V: TRBV7-2
CDR3: ASSAGTGWSIEQY